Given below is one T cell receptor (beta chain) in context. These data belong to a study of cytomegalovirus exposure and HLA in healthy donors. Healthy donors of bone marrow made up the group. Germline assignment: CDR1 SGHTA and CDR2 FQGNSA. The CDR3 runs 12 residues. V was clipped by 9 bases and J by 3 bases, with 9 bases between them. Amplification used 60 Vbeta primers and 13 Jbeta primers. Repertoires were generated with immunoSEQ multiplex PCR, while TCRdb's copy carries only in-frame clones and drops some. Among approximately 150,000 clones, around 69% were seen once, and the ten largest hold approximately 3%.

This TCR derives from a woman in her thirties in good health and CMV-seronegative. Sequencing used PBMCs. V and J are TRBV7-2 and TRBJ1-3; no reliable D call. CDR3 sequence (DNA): TGTGCCAGTCGAGGGTATGGAAACACCATATATTTT. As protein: CASRGYGNTIYF.